This TCR beta chain originates from a study of T-cell memory formation after mild COVID-19. Study-wide background: Largely donor-specific sequence clusters came from a couple of donors. Findings and caveats of the study: Mainly in CM and EM were contracting CD4+ clones; CD8+ were in EMRA.

This clonotype was picked up a small number of times. Its antigen is not known. CDR3 length: 17 residues. Trimming removed 0 bases from V and 7 bases from J; junction bases left unmatched: 10. The germline V gene encodes CDR1 SGDLS and CDR2 YYNGEE. The TCR alpha and TCR beta cDNA libraries, bearing sample barcodes and UMIs, were generated by 5'RACE using constant-segment primers. TCRdb ran MiXCR on the 5' RACE reads and lists one entry per CDR3 protein. The sample consists of about 340,000 distinct CDR3 sequences, roughly 13% of them appearing once. The sequenced sample consisted of PBMCs or a T cell subset sorted from them (not recorded which). The sequence derives from a man aged 18 to 29 who had mild COVID-19 (a few samples of this study predate the infection). Cell type and time point are not known. J is TRBJ2-1 and V is TRBV9, with TRBD2 identical over 10 bases. The CDR3 bases are TGTGCCAGCAGCGTAGGAGAGCGGGGGGGGATCGGTAATGAGCAGTTCTTC. It specifies CASSVGERGGIGNEQFF.